The 12 T cell receptor beta chains in this list originate from one sample, sequenced in a study of identical twins. TCRdb re-derived calls from the 5' RACE reads in MiXCR, one entry per CDR3 protein. The sample holds under 500,000 distinct CDR3 sequences, roughly an eighth seen once. These records were also assigned to another study, of yellow fever vaccine responses in identical twins.

The source material was CD4+ T cells sorted from blood. Receptors were obtained from a woman in her late teens or twenties in good health.

This clonotype was seen a few times. The J gene is TRBJ2-1, the V gene TRBV29-1, with D possibly TRBD1 on 5 matching bases. The germline CDR1 and CDR2 sequences are SQVTM and ANQGSEA. CDR3 length: 13 amino acids. Trimming left V 7 bases short and J 6 bases short, with 16 bases between. The CDR3: CSGTQGWVNEQFF. DNA for the CDR3: TGCAGCGGCACCCAGGGCTGGGTCAATGAGCAGTTCTTC.

The chain couples TRBV5-1 to TRBJ2-5, with D perhaps matching TRBD1 (5 bases). Germline V gene data show CDR1 as SGHRS and CDR2 as YFSETQ. This CDR3 spans 14 amino acids. V shed 5 bases and J shed 0 bases, with 11 bases lying between them. The CDR3 is CASSTRAYQETQYF. The CDR3 nucleotides are TGCGCCAGCAGTACCAGGGCGTACCAAGAGACCCAGTACTTC.

This clonotype has just a few counts. The chain employs TRBV6-6 and TRBJ2-7; weak D call: TRBD2 (6 bases). Trimming removed 8 bases from V and 2 bases from J, with 10 bases in between. Per the germline V gene, CDR1 is MNHNY and CDR2 is SVGAGI (reference sequence). The length of the CDR3 is 12 residues. CDR3 nucleotide sequence: TGTGCCAGCGCGGGAAGGGCCTACGAGCAGTACTTC. This encodes CASAGRAYEQYF.

This clonotype was picked up a small number of times. The chain is built from TRBV5-1 and TRBJ2-7; D unresolved. CDR1 is SGHRS and CDR2 is YFSETQ in the germline V gene. This CDR3 spans 13 amino acids. Trimming took 4 bases from V and 3 from J, leaving 11 bases between them. CDR3 amino acids: CASSEDLVYEQYF. The DNA of the CDR3 is TGCGCCAGCAGCGAAGACTTGGTCTACGAGCAGTACTTC.

The chain is built from TRBV6-2 or TRBV6-3 and TRBJ2-1, with 9 nucleotides matching TRBD1. J gave up 4 bases and V 7 bases, and 5 bases lay outside the gene matches. This CDR3 spans 14 amino acids. Germline lookup yields CDR1 MNHEY and CDR2 SVGEGT. CDR3 residues: CASIRQGGYNEQFF. The CDR3 coding sequence is TGTGCCAGCATCCGACAGGGGGGATACAATGAGCAGTTCTTC.

This chain links TRBV2 with TRBJ2-7; D is possibly TRBD1 (5 bases). This CDR3 contains 13 residues. V was pared by 1 base and J by 7 bases, with 11 bases between. Germline CDR1 reads SNHLY; CDR2 reads FYNNEI. The CDR3 is CASSEVQGFEQYF. The CDR3 nucleotides are TGTGCCAGCAGTGAAGTTCAGGGTTTTGAGCAGTACTTC.

V is TRBV29-1 and J is TRBJ2-5; D not certain. This CDR3 is 12 amino acids long. Germline-derived CDR1 and CDR2 are SQVTM and ANQGSEA. Trimming shortened V by 8 bases and J by 3 bases, and 13 bases separated the two germline ends. CDR3 protein: CSIAWAEETQYF. For the CDR3, the DNA is TGCAGCATTGCATGGGCTGAAGAGACCCAGTACTTC.

This clonotype was found a few times. V and J are TRBV20-1 and TRBJ2-1, with D maybe TRBD1 (9 bases). V was trimmed by 3 bases and J by 11 bases, leaving 20 bases between them. The CDR3 sequence is 14 residues long. CDR1 and CDR2 (germline): DFQATT, SNEGSKA (reference sequence). CDR3 region: CSARPGGGQGQQFF. The CDR3 coding sequence is TGCAGTGCTAGGCCCGGGGGGGGACAGGGTCAGCAGTTCTTC.

This chain joins TRBV7-3 and TRBJ2-2; possibly TRBD2 for D (6 bases). Between the trimmed V and J ends, which lost 2 bases and 9 bases, there was a span of 10 bases. There are 13 residues in the CDR3. Germline V CDR1 and CDR2: SGHTA, FQGTGA. The CDR3 bases are TGTGCCAGCAGCTTAGGGGGGACCCGGGAGCTGTTTTTT. This sequence encodes CASSLGGTRELFF.

This clonotype was observed a handful of times. The chain carries TRBV14 and TRBJ2-2, with D possibly matching TRBD1 (6 bases). CDR1 is SGHDN and CDR2 is FVKESK in the germline V gene. The CDR3 length is 13 residues. Trimming left V 5 bases short and J 4 bases short, with 8 bases between. CDR3 protein: CASSRGFTGELFF. The CDR3 DNA sequence: TGTGCCAGCAGCAGGGGGTTCACCGGGGAGCTGTTTTTT.

The chain is built from TRBV5-1 and TRBJ1-2; D might be TRBD1 (6 bases). The V end lost 2 bases, the J end lost 0 bases, and 11 bases lay between the germline ends. The CDR3 spans 15 residues. Germline V gene lookup returns CDR1 SGHRS and CDR2 YFSETQ. CDR3 region: CASSFDRPTNYGYTF. In nucleotides, the CDR3 is TGCGCCAGCAGCTTCGACAGGCCGACTAACTATGGCTACACCTTC.

This clonotype has at least ten counts. The V and J genes are TRBV14 and TRBJ2-1; 11 nucleotides line up with TRBD1. V was clipped by 5 bases and J by 8 bases; unmatched bases: 8. Germline loops: CDR1 SGHDN, CDR2 FVKESK. This CDR3 region has 15 residues. The CDR3 loop reads CASSSRTGGGDEQFF. Here the CDR3 DNA reads TGTGCCAGCAGCTCCAGGACAGGGGGCGGCGATGAGCAGTTCTTC.